This TCR beta chain emerged from a study of beta chain features in type 1 diabetes. As for the study in general: All of the samples together had 95 million to 140 million sorted cells examined.

Broader study findings: Whether HLA type affects TCRB rearrangement stayed undetermined in the present work. Among all four CD4+ subsets, Type 1 diabetes patients had TCRB CDR3s that were moderately but significantly shorter.

Expressed TCRB transcripts were sequenced because the isolated RNA had all been reverse transcribed beforehand. Regulatory, naive and central memory T cell samples averaged roughly 4 million reads. The table came from immunoSEQ multiplex PCR; TCRdb's copy has only in-frame clones and leaves some out. Counted here are 550,000 to 850,000 clones, roughly 12% occurring once; the ten biggest clones make up approximately 0.022%. The ends were cut back, 4 bases at V and 3 bases at J, with 7 bases in the middle. This CDR3 contains 12 residues. The V gene's germline CDR1 is SNHLY and CDR2 FYNNEI. With respect to this clone: Its antigen remains unidentified. Other DNA sequences from this sample encode an identical CDR3 as well.

Purity (above 98%) was reached by all sorted populations. The TCR originated in a man between 18 and 29 years old with type 1 diabetes. The chain employs TRBV2 and TRBJ2-7; D remains ambiguous. Material for sequencing was naive CD4+ T cells from blood. The CDR3 nucleotides read TGTGCCAGCAGTGGCGGCGGCTACGAGCAGTACTTC. It yields the protein CASSGGGYEQYF. The variable domain in full, with the rest retrieved from reference TRBV2 and TRBJ2-7, is EPEVTQTPSHQVTQMGQEVILRCVPISNHLYFYWYRQILGQKVEFLVSFYNNEISEKSEIFDDQFSVERPDGSNFTLKIRSTKLEDSAMYFCASSGGGYEQYFGPGTRLTVT.